These T cell receptor beta chains were read from a single sample in a study of cytomegalovirus exposure and HLA in healthy donors. Clones were sequenced by immunoSEQ multiplex PCR, and TCRdb holds only the in-frame ones, with some missing. The sample has roughly 170,000 clones, over 70% seen once. The sample was PBMCs. Receptor source: a man under 40 in good health and CMV-seropositive. The conserved cysteine and the conserved F or W are not part of the CDR3 here.

ASSYDTYSYEQY,TRBJ2-7,TRBV7-2
ASSTPLKRGGENEKLF,TRBJ1-4,TRBV23-1
ASSHLPRAGRMTNEQF,TRBJ2-1,TRBV14
ASIDRSLSTGELF,TRBJ2-2,TRBV5-6
ASSLFTSEDTQY,TRBJ2-3,TRBV27
ASSESIPGPVGLNTEAF,TRBJ1-1,TRBV10-1
ASSGASGSTDTQY,TRBJ2-3,TRBV6-1
ASSHTLNTEAF,TRBJ1-1,TRBV7-2
ASSPLFNEKLF,TRBJ1-4,TRBV18
ASSLAGGSSYNSPLH,TRBJ1-6,TRBV7-2
ASSPARVTDTQY,TRBJ2-3,TRBV18
ASSTPGQGARAF,TRBJ1-1,TRBV7-9
AWVTDRHSGNTIY,TRBJ1-3,TRBV30
ATSGNLQGAYGYT,TRBJ1-2,TRBV15
ATVDFSSYNEQF,TRBJ2-1,TRBV6-1
ASSLDATGELF,TRBJ2-2,TRBV5-1
ASSEGTGGHEQY,TRBJ2-7,TRBV25-1
ASSLFALEGRGTNEKLF,TRBJ1-4,TRBV27
ASSYDSVEQY,TRBJ2-7,TRBV6-5
ASSTTSGTPTGELF,TRBJ2-2,TRBV19
ASQRGVYTEAF,TRBJ1-1,TRBV18
ASSLEGGSNEKLF,TRBJ1-4,TRBV5-4
SVGVPGQGYSNQPQH,TRBJ1-5,TRBV29-1
ASSVGIGALQY,TRBJ2-7,TRBV9
ATYPRAVPSSGYSSGANVLT,TRBJ2-6,TRBV28
ASSPGSNQPQH,TRBJ1-5,TRBV5-1
ASSEQTGTDTQY,TRBJ2-3,TRBV6-1
ASSEATGGPDTQY,TRBJ2-3,TRBV6-1
ASMFSGSDTQY,TRBJ2-3,TRBV19
AIFYRDTQGYTEAF,TRBJ1-1,TRBV19
ASTSRWDRATYEQY,TRBJ2-7,TRBV28
ASSPRDRGYEQY,TRBJ2-7,TRBV13
ASIDRANTGELF,TRBJ2-2,TRBV28
ASSAEERLAVRGTDTQY,TRBJ2-3,TRBV9
ASSFSGTKETQY,TRBJ2-5,TRBV27
ASGLGTGRETQY,TRBJ2-5,TRBV12-5
ASDPGTVFYEQY,TRBJ2-7,TRBV5-8
ASSQEAGRADEQY,TRBJ2-7,TRBV4-3
ASSSAGQGAVGNTIY,TRBJ1-3,TRBV5-1
ATGLAGGPDTQY,TRBJ2-3,TRBV10-3
ASSPAPDSAYEQY,TRBJ2-7,TRBV27
AWSRFGGDEAF,TRBJ1-1,TRBV30
ASSLGGSLGSNEQF,TRBJ2-1,TRBV7-7
ASSLVGEAGTARSPLH,TRBJ1-6,TRBV7-2
ASGLFRGGSTGELF,TRBJ2-2,TRBV12-5
ASNGAGVNTEAF,TRBJ1-1,TRBV28
ASSHLWRSPLETQY,TRBJ2-5,TRBV4-1
ASSLTGGFSEQY,TRBJ2-7,TRBV6-6
ASSKFVVRTSTDTQY,TRBJ2-3,TRBV7-9
AWRRIGEGGLYVNYGYT,TRBJ1-2,TRBV30
ASSERENTEAF,TRBJ1-1,TRBV6-1
ASSLRQGLNTGELF,TRBJ2-2,TRBV18
ASSISGRSTDTQY,TRBJ2-3,TRBV5-6
ASSLKQACEQY,TRBJ2-7,TRBV5-1
ASSLYLTSGMRNEQF,TRBJ2-1,TRBV7-2
ASSQDPGTGDEKLF,TRBJ1-4,TRBV4-2
ASSISNRLAGESWEQY,TRBJ2-7,TRBV19
ASSWGQGLEQY,TRBJ2-7,TRBV5-1
ASSINLGTGGGYT,TRBJ1-2,TRBV19
ASKLSRGSTDTQY,TRBJ2-3,TRBV5-1